Listed below are T cell receptor beta chains from one sample, sequenced in a study of T-cell reconstitution after alpha-beta-depleted transplantation in children. TCRdb re-derived calls from the PCR reads in MiXCR, one entry per CDR3 protein. The sample records about 980,000 distinct CDR3 sequences, roughly 29% being singletons. The source material was PBMCs, mostly from graft donor cells, sampled 360 days after TCRalphabeta/CD19-depleted stem cell transplant. These receptors all come from a boy under two years old who had a stem cell transplant for SCID, so the T cells may come from the graft donor. Each CDR3 is given with its conserved first and last residue. The order of the fields is clone size, D gene, V gene, J gene, CDR3 DNA, CDR3 protein. A D gene is named only where the DNA matches it firmly. Part of the rows lack a size; the others show once, few, many or a class for expanded clones.

.	TRBD1	TRBV6-5	TRBJ1-1	TGTGCCAGCAGCCGTACAGGGGGCGCTTGGGTCGCCTCTGAAGCTTTCTTT	CASSRTGGAWVASEAFF
few	TRBD1	TRBV13	TRBJ2-7	TGTGCCAGCAGCCGCCAGACAGGGGAAACCTACGAGCAGTACTTC	CASSRQTGETYEQYF
.	TRBD2	TRBV6-1	TRBJ2-3	TGTGCCAGCCGACTAGCGGGGGGGCCGAGCACAGATACGCAGTATTTT	CASRLAGGPSTDTQYF
few	.	TRBV12-3/TRBV12-4	TRBJ1-5	TGTGCCAGCAGTCCCGGGACTGGGCATCAGCCCCAGCATTTT	CASSPGTGHQPQHF
few	.	TRBV6-5	TRBJ2-5	TGTGCCAGCAGTTTCTCCGAGGTGGCAGCGGAGACCCAGTACTTC	CASSFSEVAAETQYF
.	.	TRBV21-1	TRBJ2-7	TGTGCCAGCAGCAAACTGTGTGGTAAGCGTTACGAGCAGTACTTC	CASSKLCGKRYEQYF
few	.	TRBV3-1	TRBJ2-7	TGTGCCAGCAGCCACGGACTGGCCTTCTCCTACGAGCAGTACTTC	CASSHGLAFSYEQYF
.	.	TRBV20-1	TRBJ1-1	TGCAGTGCCCTCGATAGGAGGCATTTGAACACTGAAGCTTTCTTT	CSALDRRHLNTEAFF
.	TRBD1	TRBV27	TRBJ2-2	TGTGCCAGCAGGGTGACAGGGGCAACCGGGGAGCTGTTTTTT	CASRVTGATGELFF
.	.	TRBV12-3/TRBV12-4	TRBJ2-5	TGTGCCAGCACAGCAGGGTATTTCCAAGAGACCCAGTACTTC	CASTAGYFQETQYF
.	.	TRBV5-1	TRBJ1-3	TGCGCCAGCAGCCTTGAGGGGCATGGAAACACCATATATTTT	CASSLEGHGNTIYF
.	.	TRBV27	TRBJ2-7	TGTGCCAGCAGTTTATTACCATTAGCCCACGAGCAGTACTTC	CASSLLPLAHEQYF
few	.	TRBV12-3/TRBV12-4	TRBJ1-5	TGTGCCAGCAGTTTCAACAGAGAGAATCAGCCCCAGCATTTT	CASSFNRENQPQHF
.	TRBD2	TRBV15	TRBJ2-3	TGTGCCACCAGTAAGAAAGCGGGGAACACAGATACGCAGTATTTT	CATSKKAGNTDTQYF
few	TRBD2	TRBV9	TRBJ2-3	TGTGCCAGCAGCCCTACTAGCGGGGGGGCTGTAGATACGCAGTATTTT	CASSPTSGGAVDTQYF
.	.	TRBV20-1	TRBJ2-7	TGCAGTGCTGGGGACACCTGGGAGGGCTACGAGCAGTACTTC	CSAGDTWEGYEQYF
once	.	TRBV4-1	TRBJ1-1	TGCGCCAGCAGCCAAGAGATCCCCAGCGCTGAAGCTTTCTTT	CASSQEIPSAEAFF
.	TRBD2	TRBV28	TRBJ2-3	TGTGCCAGCAGTTTAAGGCGGGGGGCAGTATATACGCAGTATTTT	CASSLRRGAVYTQYF
few	.	TRBV9	TRBJ2-2	TGTGCCAGCAGCGTACAGGGGAGCACCGGGGAGCTGTTTTTT	CASSVQGSTGELFF
few	.	TRBV29-1	TRBJ2-7	TGCAGCGTTGTATCGCCCCCGGGCAACGAGCAGTACTTC	CSVVSPPGNEQYF
few	.	TRBV12-3/TRBV12-4	TRBJ1-5	TGTGCCAGCAGCAGGGTTCCGAATCAGCCCCAGCATTTT	CASSRVPNQPQHF
.	TRBD2	TRBV16	TRBJ2-1	TGTGCCAGCAGCCAAATGGGACTAGCGGGGGTGGACAATGAGCAGTTCTTC	CASSQMGLAGVDNEQFF
.	TRBD2	TRBV5-1	TRBJ2-5	TGCGCCAGCAGCCCGGCAGCGGGGGGACAAGAGACCCAGTACTTC	CASSPAAGGQETQYF
.	.	TRBV20-1	TRBJ1-5	TGCAGTGCTAGTGGGGGGGCAGGCCCACGATCCAATCAGCCCCAGCATTTT	CSASGGAGPRSNQPQHF
.	.	TRBV16	TRBJ1-1	TGTGCCAGCAGCCAATCGACGGTCACTGAAGCTTTCTTT	CASSQSTVTEAFF
.	.	TRBV5-1	TRBJ1-1	TGCGCCAGCAGACCACAGGTGATGAACACTGAAGCTTTCTTT	CASRPQVMNTEAFF
.	.	TRBV12-3/TRBV12-4	TRBJ2-3	TGTGCCAGCAGTTCCTCGCACGGGGGCACAGATACGCAGTATTTT	CASSSSHGGTDTQYF
.	.	TRBV5-1	TRBJ2-5	TGCGCCAGCAGACGGACAACCCAAGAGACCCAGTACTTC	CASRRTTQETQYF
few	.	TRBV6-2/TRBV6-3	TRBJ2-3	TGTGCCAGCAGTTACTCGGTTCGATCAGATACGCAGTATTTT	CASSYSVRSDTQYF
few	TRBD1	TRBV6-1	TRBJ2-2	TGTGCCAGCAGGGTTGACAGGGGGCTAACCGGGGAGCTGTTTTTT	CASRVDRGLTGELFF
.	.	TRBV6-2/TRBV6-3	TRBJ1-6	TGTGCCAGCATCGCAGGACAGCGCAATTCACCCCTCCACTTT	CASIAGQRNSPLHF
.	.	TRBV20-1	TRBJ2-1	TGCAGTGCCACCGGGATGGCGGGCTACAATGAGCAGTTCTTC	CSATGMAGYNEQFF
many	.	TRBV29-1	TRBJ2-1	TGCAGCGTTAAAAGCTACAATGAGCAGTTCTTC	CSVKSYNEQFF
.	.	TRBV5-1	TRBJ1-1	TGCGCCAGCAGCTTGGAGGTATCCACTGAAGCTTTCTTT	CASSLEVSTEAFF
.	.	TRBV3-1	TRBJ2-1	TGTGCCAGCAGCCAAGCGGGTCGGCATTACAATGAGCAGTTCTTC	CASSQAGRHYNEQFF
once	.	TRBV7-2	TRBJ2-2	TGTGCCAGCGCCCCTGAGGGTTGGAACACCGGGGAGCTGTTTTTT	CASAPEGWNTGELFF
few	.	TRBV4-2	TRBJ1-1	TGTGCCAGCAGCCAAGAGGGGGTAGTATACACTGAAGCTTTCTTT	CASSQEGVVYTEAFF
.	.	TRBV25-1	TRBJ2-1	TGTGCCAGCAGTGATACAGCGGGGACAGTTTGGGATGAGCAGTTCTTC	CASSDTAGTVWDEQFF
.	TRBD2	TRBV12-3/TRBV12-4	TRBJ2-1	TGTGCCAGCAGTCATGCCCCGGGACTAGCGGGGGAGAGCTCCTACAATGAGCAGTTCTTC	CASSHAPGLAGESSYNEQFF
.	.	TRBV28	TRBJ1-6	TGTGCCAGCAGTTTAATGGGATCCTATAATTCACCCCTCCACTTT	CASSLMGSYNSPLHF
.	.	TRBV4-1	TRBJ1-4	TGCGCCAGCAGCCCATTCTGGCAGGGAGAGGCAACTAATGAAAAACTGTTTTTT	CASSPFWQGEATNEKLFF
few	TRBD2	TRBV12-3/TRBV12-4	TRBJ2-2	TGTGCCAGCAGTTTATGGGGGAGGGGGAACACCGGGGAGCTGTTTTTT	CASSLWGRGNTGELFF
.	.	TRBV20-1	TRBJ2-1	TGCAGTGCCGAGGGGTTTGGGGCCCTGTCGGGTGAGCAGTTCTTC	CSAEGFGALSGEQFF
.	.	TRBV7-2	TRBJ2-2	TGTGCCAGCAGAAGTCAGGGGGGTCTTCTCACCGGGGAGCTGTTTTTT	CASRSQGGLLTGELFF
.	TRBD1	TRBV4-3	TRBJ1-6	TGCGCCAGCAGCCAACCTTGGGGACAGGGGAGAATTTCACCCCTCCACTTT	CASSQPWGQGRISPLHF
.	.	TRBV5-1	TRBJ2-1	TGCGCCAGCAGCTGGGGACTTCACTACAATGAGCAGTTCTTC	CASSWGLHYNEQFF
.	.	TRBV27	TRBJ2-1	TGTGCCAGCAGTCCGTGGGGGGGCGCGAGGAATGAGCAGTTCTTC	CASSPWGGARNEQFF